This TCR beta chain is from a study of CD8+CD57+ T cells in acquired aplastic anemia. Patients sequenced had flow cytometry evidence of CD8+CD57+ cell expansion. Every one of the patients had aplastic anemia (severe, acquired). No therapy had been given to the patients at the time of blood sampling. General study findings and limits: Patients and controls were not found to differ significantly in CD8+ Simpson's diversity. Researchers report that about 29 CD8+ CDR3 sequences appeared in both patients and controls. A lower diversity was found for CD8+CD57+ cells than for total CD4+ and CD8+ pools in patients.

Genomic DNA, the template, was used for profiling of the TCR beta VDJ and CDR3. TCRdb itself ran the reads through MiXCR, one entry per CDR3 protein. The profile shows about 16,000 distinct CDR3 sequences, less than 45% of them singletons. The sample holds many counts of this clonotype. Its target is not known. The sample comprised CD8+CD57+ T cells sorted from PBMCs. Documented subset: bead-enriched CD8+CD57+ effector memory T cells from SAA patients. The origin of this receptor is a human donor with aplastic anemia.

The CDR3, as DNA: TGTGCCACAAAGGGACAGGATGGCACAGATACGCAGTATTTT. Its protein product is CATKGQDGTDTQYF. The chain joins TRBV10-3 to TRBJ2-3; TRBD1 aligns across 8 bases. CDR3 size: 14 residues. V shed 10 bases, J shed 1 base, and the junction held 7 bases outside the gene matches. Germline values: CDR1 ENHRY, CDR2 SYGVKD.